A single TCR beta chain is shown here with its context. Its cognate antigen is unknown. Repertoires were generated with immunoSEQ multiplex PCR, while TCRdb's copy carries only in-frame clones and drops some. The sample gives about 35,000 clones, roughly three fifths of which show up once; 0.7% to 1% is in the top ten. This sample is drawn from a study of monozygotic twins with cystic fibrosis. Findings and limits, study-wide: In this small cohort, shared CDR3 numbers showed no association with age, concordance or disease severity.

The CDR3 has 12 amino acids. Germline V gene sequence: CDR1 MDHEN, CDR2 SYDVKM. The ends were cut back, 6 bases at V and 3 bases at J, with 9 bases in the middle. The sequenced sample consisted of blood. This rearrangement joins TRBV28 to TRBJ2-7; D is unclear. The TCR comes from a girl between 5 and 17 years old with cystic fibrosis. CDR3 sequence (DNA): TGTGCCAGCAGGTACCAGAGCTACGAGCAGTACTTC. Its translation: CASRYQSYEQYF.